The 6 T cell receptor beta chains reported below all come from one sample, sequenced in a study of graft-versus-host responses after intestinal transplantation. These receptors have no identified antigens. Clones were sequenced by immunoSEQ multiplex PCR, and TCRdb holds only the in-frame ones, with some missing. This table has tens of thousands of clones, roughly 91% appearing once. This specimen was unstimulated CD4+ T cells sorted from spleen or lymph node cells, taken before intestinal transplant. The receptor set was obtained from a human donor who received an intestinal transplant.

The V call is TRBV5-1, the J call TRBJ2-2; TRBD1 aligns across 7 bases. Germline CDR1 reads SGHRS; CDR2 reads YFSETQ. V trimming: 4 bases; J trimming: 7 bases; junction bases outside the gene matches: 10. The CDR3 totals 15 residues. The CDR3 DNA reads TGCGCCAGCAGCATTTCTATCCAGGGGGACGGGGAGCTGTTTTTT. Its translation: CASSISIQGDGELFF.

V usage is TRBV4-3 and J usage is TRBJ2-1; D uncertain. CDR3 size: 16 residues. Trimming took off 0 bases at V and 5 bases at J, with 14 bases between the two ends. CDR1 LGHNA and CDR2 YSLEER come from the germline V gene. The CDR3 nucleotides read TGCGCCAGCAGCCAAGAAGAAGTAACGGGTAACAATGAGCAGTTCTTC. This encodes CASSQEEVTGNNEQFF.

The table lists this clone with a few counts. V gene TRBV10-1 combines with J gene TRBJ2-1; D might be TRBD1 (7 bases). This CDR3 has 15 residues. Germline V CDR1 and CDR2: WNHNN, SYGVQD (reference sequence). V lost 8 bases to trimming and J lost 5 bases, with 19 bases between them. CDR3 residues: CASSERQGLDNEQFF. CDR3 coding DNA: TGCGCCAGCTCAGAAAGACAGGGACTGGACAATGAGCAGTTCTTC.

The V gene is TRBV5-6, the J gene TRBJ2-4; 9 bases align to TRBD1. The CDR3 has 16 residues. CDR1 SGHDT and CDR2 YYEEEE come from the germline V gene. J was trimmed by 1 base and V by 4 bases; bases with no gene match: 6. The CDR3 coding sequence is TGTGCCAGCAGCCAAGGACAGGGGTCGGCCAAAAACATTCAGTACTTC. Translated, it gives CASSQGQGSAKNIQYF. The full variable domain, its missing parts supplied by reference TRBV5-6 and TRBJ2-4, is DAGVTQSPTHLIKTRGQQVTLRCSPKSGHDTVSWYQQALGQGPQFIFQYYEEEERQRGNFPDRFSGHQFPNYSSELNVNALLLGDSALYLCASSQGQGSAKNIQYFGAGTRLSVL.

V and J are TRBV6-5 and TRBJ2-5; 8 bases fit TRBD2. Unmatched junction bases numbered 0, after V lost 5 bases and J lost 7 bases. The CDR3 contains 11 residues. Germline V gene data show CDR1 as MNHEY and CDR2 as SVGAGI. CDR3: CASSRGGTQYF. The CDR3 bases are TGTGCCAGCAGTCGGGGGGGGACCCAGTACTTC.

The chain combines TRBV13 with TRBJ2-7, with TRBD2 identical over 7 bases. The CDR3 is made up of 15 amino acids. The germline V gene has CDR1 PRHDT and CDR2 FYEKMQ (reference sequence). The trim removed 4 bases at V and 3 bases at J, leaving 9 bases unmatched. CDR3 nucleotides: TGTGCCAGCAGCTCCCGGTCGCAGCGGGGCTACGAGCAGTACTTC. It specifies CASSSRSQRGYEQYF.